A selection of T cell receptor beta chains follows, all from one sample in a study of patients and donors after allogeneic stem cell transplantation. TCRdb processed the RT-PCR reads anew with MiXCR; each CDR3 protein has one entry. The repertoire consists of 160,000 or so distinct CDR3 sequences, with 24% occurring once and the leading ten covering about 25%. Specimen: blood, either unsorted or a sorted T cell fraction (not recorded which). Receptors originate from a human donor who was either an allogeneic HSCT recipient or a stem cell or donor lymphocyte infusion donor (not recorded which). It is not recorded whose cells these are; they may come from a transplant donor. Both conserved end residues are part of each CDR3. A D gene is named only where the DNA matches it firmly. The size of a clone is reported for some rows only, either as once, few or many, or as a class for expanded clones.

size,D,J,V,DNA,CDR3
few,TRBD1,TRBJ1-1,TRBV15,TGTGCCACCAGCAGAGCGAAGGGGGCAATATTGGGGAACACTGAAGCTTTCTTT,CATSRAKGAILGNTEAFF
.,.,TRBJ1-5,TRBV3-1,TGTGCCAGCAGCCCGGCTATTAACATGGCGCCCCAGCATTTT,CASSPAINMAPQHF
.,TRBD1,TRBJ1-5,TRBV5-1,TGCGCCAGCAGCACCGGACAGGGCGGGCAGCCCCAGCATTTT,CASSTGQGGQPQHF
many,.,TRBJ1-1,TRBV7-9,TGTGCCAGCAGCTCAGCCGTAGACAAACAGGTGATGGGCACTGAAGCTTTCTTT,CASSSAVDKQVMGTEAFF
few,.,TRBJ2-7,TRBV5-1,TGCGCCAGCAGCGAAGAGGGGTACGAGCAGTACTTC,CASSEEGYEQYF
many,TRBD1,TRBJ1-2,TRBV5-1,TGCGCCAGCGTCGAGGGGGCAAGAGGCTACACCTTC,CASVEGARGYTF
.,TRBD1,TRBJ1-2,TRBV6-1,TGTGCCAGTCGAGGAGGGACAGGGCACTATGGCTACACCTTC,CASRGGTGHYGYTF
.,TRBD2,TRBJ2-1,TRBV7-8,TGTGCCAGCAGCCGGACTAGCGGGTTGGACAATGAGCAGTTCTTC,CASSRTSGLDNEQFF
many,.,TRBJ1-5,TRBV7-3,TGTGCCAGCAGCTTAAGTCGGGATCAGCCCCAGCATTTT,CASSLSRDQPQHF
.,.,TRBJ2-3,TRBV12-3/TRBV12-4,TGTGCCAGCAGTTTAAGAGGCGGGCCCCCAGATACGCAGTATTTT,CASSLRGGPPDTQYF
.,TRBD2,TRBJ2-1,TRBV11-3,TGTGCCAGCAGCTTCCTAGCGGGATCGGGGGATGAGCAGTTCTTC,CASSFLAGSGDEQFF
few,TRBD1,TRBJ1-2,TRBV6-5,TGTGCCAGCAGTTCACGACCGGACAGGTCTTTGAACTATGGCTACACCTTC,CASSSRPDRSLNYGYTF
.,TRBD1,TRBJ2-2,TRBV5-1,TGCGCCAGCAGCTTGGACAGGGGGACGAACACCGGGGAGCTGTTTTTT,CASSLDRGTNTGELFF
.,.,TRBJ2-1,TRBV5-1,TGCGCCAGCAGCCCGACGGAGCTAAAATACAATGAGCAGTTCTTC,CASSPTELKYNEQFF
.,TRBD2,TRBJ2-1,TRBV14,TGTGCCAGCAGCCAAGATGTAGGCGGGGGGTACAATGAGCAGTTCTTC,CASSQDVGGGYNEQFF
.,.,TRBJ1-1,TRBV11-3,TGTGCCAGCAGCCCAGGATACGGAGAGCAGAACACTGAAGCTTTCTTT,CASSPGYGEQNTEAFF
.,.,TRBJ2-3,TRBV5-1,TGCGCCAGCAGCTTGGCGCTTGACGAGTTAGTAGATACGCAGTATTTT,CASSLALDELVDTQYF
.,TRBD1,TRBJ1-1,TRBV5-5,TGTGCCAGCAGCTTGGGGACAGGGGTCACTGAAGCTTTCTTT,CASSLGTGVTEAFF
.,TRBD2,TRBJ2-3,TRBV7-9,TGTGCCAGCAGCATAGCGGGGGCACACACGCAGTATTTT,CASSIAGAHTQYF
many,.,TRBJ1-1,TRBV12-3/TRBV12-4,TGTGCCAGCAGAGGTCAGGTCAACACTGAAGCTTTCTTT,CASRGQVNTEAFF
.,TRBD1,TRBJ2-1,TRBV6-2/TRBV6-3,TGTGCCAGCAGCAAACGCTCAGAACCGGGACAGGGAGTTGAGCAGTTCTTC,CASSKRSEPGQGVEQFF
once,TRBD1,TRBJ2-5,TRBV12-3/TRBV12-4,TGTGCCAGCAGACCGGACAGGGGGCGGGGGGAGACCCAGTACTTC,CASRPDRGRGETQYF
many,.,TRBJ2-1,TRBV11-3,TGTGCCAGCAGCTCCCGGATACAGAGTCTGTTCTTC,CASSSRIQSLFF
few,TRBD1,TRBJ1-1,TRBV29-1,TGCAGCGTTTCGACAGGGGTTGGCACTGAAGCTTTCTTT,CSVSTGVGTEAFF
.,.,TRBJ2-3,TRBV5-1,TGCGCCAGCAGCTTCCCAACGGGGACAAGTTTATCGGGCACAGATACGCAGTATTTT,CASSFPTGTSLSGTDTQYF
few,.,TRBJ1-2,TRBV7-9,TGTGCCAGCAGCTCCCCGGGACATCAAAAATATGGCTACACCTTC,CASSSPGHQKYGYTF
.,TRBD1,TRBJ2-7,TRBV6-2/TRBV6-3,TGTGCCAGCAGTCCCGGGACAGGGATCTACGAGCAGTACTTC,CASSPGTGIYEQYF
few,.,TRBJ2-3,TRBV12-3/TRBV12-4,TGTGCCAGCAGTTTCCCAATTTCCTTTATGACAGATACGCAGTATTTT,CASSFPISFMTDTQYF
few,.,TRBJ2-7,TRBV10-3,TGTGCCATCAGGATGGGACGGACCGCGTCTTTTGAGCAGTACTTC,CAIRMGRTASFEQYF
few,.,TRBJ1-3,TRBV6-6,TGTGCCAGCAGTTACTCGACTGTCATAGGCTCTGGAAACACCATATATTTT,CASSYSTVIGSGNTIYF
many,.,TRBJ1-1,TRBV12-3/TRBV12-4,TGTGCCAGCAGTCCGCCGGCCGGGGAAGCTTTCTTT,CASSPPAGEAFF
.,.,TRBJ2-3,TRBV15,TGTGCCACCAGCGGGAGAAAGGGCGGCACAGATACGCAGTATTTT,CATSGRKGGTDTQYF
many,.,TRBJ1-5,TRBV6-2/TRBV6-3,TGTGCCAGCAGTCTGTTGAATCAGCCCCAGCATTTT,CASSLLNQPQHF
.,TRBD1,TRBJ1-1,TRBV12-3/TRBV12-4,TGTGCCAGCAGTGCCGGGACAGCCAAGAACACTGAAGCTTTCTTT,CASSAGTAKNTEAFF
.,.,TRBJ2-7,TRBV7-9,TGTGCCAGCAGCTTAAGCGCCGTTTCCTACGAGCAGTACTTC,CASSLSAVSYEQYF
.,.,TRBJ2-2,TRBV19,TGTGCCAGCTGCCGGGGAGTCGGAACCGGGGAGCTGTTTTTT,CASCRGVGTGELFF
few,.,TRBJ1-2,TRBV7-9,TGTGCCAGCAGCCTTTACCAGAGGGCTGGCTACACCTTC,CASSLYQRAGYTF
few,TRBD1,TRBJ1-6,TRBV3-1,TGTGCCAGCAGCCTTGGGACAGGGGAATCACCCCTCCACTTT,CASSLGTGESPLHF
many,.,TRBJ1-5,TRBV12-3/TRBV12-4,TGTGCCAGCAGTCCCGACGGGGGCGGCTTCCTTAGCAATCAGCCCCAGCATTTT,CASSPDGGGFLSNQPQHF
.,.,TRBJ1-4,TRBV7-8,TGTGCCAGCAGCCTTCAGGGAAAACTGTTTTTT,CASSLQGKLFF
.,.,TRBJ2-2,TRBV5-1,TGCGCCAGCAGCTTTGACTCGCTCCCCGGGGAGCTGTTTTTT,CASSFDSLPGELFF
.,.,TRBJ2-1,TRBV4-2,TGTGCCAGCAGCCAAGTCGGCGGCAATGAGCAGTTCTTC,CASSQVGGNEQFF
.,TRBD1,TRBJ1-2,TRBV18,TGTGCCAGCTCACCAACTGCCGGGACAGGAGGTGGCGCGGACACCTTC,CASSPTAGTGGGADTF
.,.,TRBJ1-5,TRBV10-3,TGTGCCATCAGTCTGGGACCGGATAATCAGCCCCAGCATTTT,CAISLGPDNQPQHF
few,.,TRBJ1-2,TRBV6-5,TGTGCCAGCAGTTATTGGGCCCCGTGGAATCCTAACTATGGCTACACCTTC,CASSYWAPWNPNYGYTF
.,.,TRBJ2-7,TRBV27,TGTGCCAGCAGTCTCGCGGATGCGACCCCCTACGAGCAGTACTTC,CASSLADATPYEQYF
few,TRBD1,TRBJ1-1,TRBV4-3,TGCGCCAGCAGCCAAGCCGGGGCAGGGGGCTACACTGAAGCTTTCTTT,CASSQAGAGGYTEAFF
few,.,TRBJ2-7,TRBV2,TGTGCCAGCAGTGAAGGAATTGGGGGGATAACCTACGAGCAGTACTTC,CASSEGIGGITYEQYF
few,.,TRBJ1-3,TRBV5-1,TGCGCCAGCAGCCCAGAGTCTGGAAACACCATATATTTT,CASSPESGNTIYF
.,TRBD2,TRBJ2-1,TRBV7-8,TGTGCCAGCAGCAGAGGACTAGCGGGAGTTAACGAGCAGTTCTTC,CASSRGLAGVNEQFF
.,TRBD1,TRBJ2-7,TRBV5-1,TGCGCCAGCAGCTTGGCCGGCCCGGGGACAGGGGGGCCATACGAGCAGTACTTC,CASSLAGPGTGGPYEQYF